This TCR beta chain was captured in a study of shared clonotypes between healthy human individuals. Using immunoSEQ multiplex PCR, the repertoire was profiled, and TCRdb retains in-frame clones only, with some absent. In the table there are 2 million to 2.5 million clones, 93% of which are singletons. The CDR3 contains 12 residues. From germline, CDR1 is GTSNPN and CDR2 SVGIG (reference sequence). With 5 bases clipped from V and 7 bases from J, the junction kept 4 bases outside the gene matches. This clonotype was sampled from a young man in good health. Some clones in this sample may be carry-over from other donors' samples. V usage is TRBV30 and J usage is TRBJ1-2; the match to TRBD1 covers 10 bases. The sequencing sample was made of naive CD4+ T cells from PBMCs. Noted subset: CD45RA+ positively selected. The CDR3 DNA is TGTGCCTGGGGACAGGGGGATCGTGGCTACACCTTC. It encodes CAWGQGDRGYTF.